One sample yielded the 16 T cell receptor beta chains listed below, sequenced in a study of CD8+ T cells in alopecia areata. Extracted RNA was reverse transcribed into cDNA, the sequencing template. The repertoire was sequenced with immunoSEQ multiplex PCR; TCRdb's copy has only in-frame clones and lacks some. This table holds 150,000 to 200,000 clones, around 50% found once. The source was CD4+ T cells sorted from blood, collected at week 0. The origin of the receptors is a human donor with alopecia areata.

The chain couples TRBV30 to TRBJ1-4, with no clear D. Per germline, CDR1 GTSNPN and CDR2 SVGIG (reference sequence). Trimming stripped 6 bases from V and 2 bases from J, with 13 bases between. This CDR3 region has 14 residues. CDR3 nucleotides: TGTGCCTGCCCAAGCCGGGAGACTAATGAAAAACTGTTTTTT. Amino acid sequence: CACPSRETNEKLFF.

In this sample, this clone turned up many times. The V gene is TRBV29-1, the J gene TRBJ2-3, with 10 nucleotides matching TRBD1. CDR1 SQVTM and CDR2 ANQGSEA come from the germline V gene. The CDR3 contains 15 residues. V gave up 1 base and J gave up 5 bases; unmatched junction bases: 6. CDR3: CSVEGRDRGRDTQYF. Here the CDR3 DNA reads TGCAGCGTTGAAGGGAGGGACAGGGGTAGAGATACGCAGTATTTT.

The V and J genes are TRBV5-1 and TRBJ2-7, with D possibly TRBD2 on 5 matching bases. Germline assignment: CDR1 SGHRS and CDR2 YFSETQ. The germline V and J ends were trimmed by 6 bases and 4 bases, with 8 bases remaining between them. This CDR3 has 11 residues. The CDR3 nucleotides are TGCGCCAGCAACGGGGTTTACGAGCAGTACTTC. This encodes CASNGVYEQYF.

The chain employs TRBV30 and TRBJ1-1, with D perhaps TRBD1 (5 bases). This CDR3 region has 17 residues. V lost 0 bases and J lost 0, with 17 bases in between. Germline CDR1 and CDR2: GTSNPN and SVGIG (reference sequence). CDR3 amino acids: CAWSVGRGRSMNTEAFF. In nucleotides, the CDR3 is TGTGCCTGGAGTGTTGGTCGGGGGAGATCGATGAACACTGAAGCTTTCTTT.

This CDR3 reads CASSDGRVKYNEQFF. The CDR3 nucleotides are TGTGCCAGCAGTGATGGAAGGGTTAAGTACAATGAGCAGTTCTTC. The chain is built from TRBV6-1 and TRBJ2-1; D gene unclear. The CDR3 extends over 15 amino acids. With 3 bases removed from V and 4 bases from J, the gap between germline ends came to 13 bases. The germline gives CDR1 MNHNS, CDR2 SASEGT.

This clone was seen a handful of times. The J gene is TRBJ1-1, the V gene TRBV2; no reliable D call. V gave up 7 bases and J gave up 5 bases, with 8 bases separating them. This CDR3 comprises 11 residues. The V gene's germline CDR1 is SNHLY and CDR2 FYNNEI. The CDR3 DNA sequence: TGTGCCAGCATTTCGAGGACTGAAGCTTTCTTT. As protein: CASISRTEAFF.

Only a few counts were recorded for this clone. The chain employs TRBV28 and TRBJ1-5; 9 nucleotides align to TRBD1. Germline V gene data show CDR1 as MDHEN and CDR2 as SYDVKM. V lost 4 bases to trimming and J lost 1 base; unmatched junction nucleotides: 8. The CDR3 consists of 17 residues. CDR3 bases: TGTGCCAGCAGTTCCGCCCAAGGGACAGGGAGCAATCAGCCCCAGCATTTT. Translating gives CASSSAQGTGSNQPQHF. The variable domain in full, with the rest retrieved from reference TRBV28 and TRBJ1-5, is DVKVTQSSRYLVKRTGEKVFLECVQDMDHENMFWYRQDPGLGLRLIYFSYDVKMKEKGDIPEGYSVSREKKERFSLILESASTNQTSMYLCASSSAQGTGSNQPQHFGDGTRLSIL.

CDR3 nucleotide sequence: TGCGCCAGCAGCGGAGGGACTAGCGGGGTGCACAATGAGCAGTTCTTC. As protein: CASSGGTSGVHNEQFF. The J gene is TRBJ2-1, the V gene TRBV5-1; the match to TRBD2 covers 13 bases. The CDR3 length is 16 residues. Germline lookup yields CDR1 SGHRS and CDR2 YFSETQ. J was trimmed by 5 bases and V by 4 bases; bases with no gene match: 6. The whole variable domain, remainder taken from reference TRBV5-1 and TRBJ2-1, is KAGVTQTPRYLIKTRGQQVTLSCSPISGHRSVSWYQQTPGQGLQFLFEYFSETQRNKGNFPGRFSGRQFSNSRSEMNVSTLELGDSALYLCASSGGTSGVHNEQFFGPGTRLTVL.

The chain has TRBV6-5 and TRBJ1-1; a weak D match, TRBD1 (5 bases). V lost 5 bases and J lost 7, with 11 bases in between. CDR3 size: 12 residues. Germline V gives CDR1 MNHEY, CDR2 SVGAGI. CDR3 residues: CASSKSGREAFF. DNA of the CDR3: TGTGCCAGCAGTAAGTCAGGGCGTGAAGCTTTCTTT.

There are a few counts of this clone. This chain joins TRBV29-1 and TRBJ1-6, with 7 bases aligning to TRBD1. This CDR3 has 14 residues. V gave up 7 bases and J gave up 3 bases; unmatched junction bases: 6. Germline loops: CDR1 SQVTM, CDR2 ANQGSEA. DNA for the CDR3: TGCAGCGCGACGGCAGGGGGCTATAATTCACCCCTCCACTTT. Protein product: CSATAGGYNSPLHF. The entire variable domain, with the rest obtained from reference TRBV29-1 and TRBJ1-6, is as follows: SAVISQKPSRDICQRGTSLTIQCQVDSQVTMMFWYRQQPGQSLTLIATANQGSEATYESGFVIDKFPISRPNLTFSTLTVSNMSPEDSSIYLCSATAGGYNSPLHFGNGTRLTVT.

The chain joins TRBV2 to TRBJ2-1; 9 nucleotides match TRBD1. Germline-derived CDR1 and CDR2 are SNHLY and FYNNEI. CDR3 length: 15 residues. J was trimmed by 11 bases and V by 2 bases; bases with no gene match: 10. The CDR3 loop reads CASSEWGEDRGQQFF. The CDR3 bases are TGTGCCAGCAGTGAATGGGGGGAGGACAGGGGTCAGCAGTTCTTC.

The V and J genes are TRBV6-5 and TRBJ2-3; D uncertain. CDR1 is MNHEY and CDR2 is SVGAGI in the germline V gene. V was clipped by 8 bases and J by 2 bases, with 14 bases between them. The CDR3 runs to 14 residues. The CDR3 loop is CASSVTVNTDTQYF. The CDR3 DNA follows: TGTGCCAGCTCTGTGACGGTAAACACAGATACGCAGTATTTT.

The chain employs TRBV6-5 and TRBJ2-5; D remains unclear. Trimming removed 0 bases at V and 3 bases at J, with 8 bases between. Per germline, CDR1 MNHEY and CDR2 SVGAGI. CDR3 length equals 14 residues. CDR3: CASSYSSGKETQYF. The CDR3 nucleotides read TGTGCCAGCAGTTACTCGAGTGGGAAAGAGACCCAGTACTTC.

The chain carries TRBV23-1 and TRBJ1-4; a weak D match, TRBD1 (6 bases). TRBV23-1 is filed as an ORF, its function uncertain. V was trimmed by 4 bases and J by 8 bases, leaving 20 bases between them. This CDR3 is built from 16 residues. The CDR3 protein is CASSPSGGGASEKLFF. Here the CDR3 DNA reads TGCGCCAGCAGTCCGTCCGGTGGGGGGGCTAGCGAAAAACTGTTTTTT.

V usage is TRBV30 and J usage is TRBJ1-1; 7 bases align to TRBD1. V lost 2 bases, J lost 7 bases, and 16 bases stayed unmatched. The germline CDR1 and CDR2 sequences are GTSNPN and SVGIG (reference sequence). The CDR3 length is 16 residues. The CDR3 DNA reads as TGTGCCTGGAGTTTAACAGGGGCCCGGACCGGCGGTGAAGCTTTCTTT. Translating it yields CAWSLTGARTGGEAFF.

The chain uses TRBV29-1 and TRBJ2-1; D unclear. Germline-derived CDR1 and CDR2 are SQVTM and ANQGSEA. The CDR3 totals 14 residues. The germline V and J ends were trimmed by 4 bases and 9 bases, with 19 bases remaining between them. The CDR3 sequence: CSVVYSSIPGEQFF. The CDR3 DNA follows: TGCAGCGTTGTTTACTCATCAATTCCGGGTGAGCAGTTCTTC.